This is a list of T cell receptor beta chains from one sample in a study of cytomegalovirus exposure and HLA in healthy donors. TCRdb keeps only in-frame clones here, not all; method: immunoSEQ multiplex PCR. The data contain 120,000 or so clones, roughly 70% of them seen just once; the ten biggest clones take up under 4.5%. Sequenced: PBMCs. These receptors came from a man between 35 and 55 years old in good health and CMV-seropositive. The CDR3 runs from the conserved cysteine through the conserved F or W. D genes are given only for firm matches. Only part of the rows carry a size: once, few, many, or a class if the clone is expanded.

v_gene: TRBV9; d_gene: .; j_gene: TRBJ1-3; abundance: .; CDR3aa: CASSVEIFYDSGNTIYF; CDR3nt: TGTGCCAGCAGCGTAGAAATTTTCTATGACTCTGGAAACACCATATATTTT
v_gene: TRBV7-6; d_gene: .; j_gene: TRBJ2-7; abundance: .; CDR3aa: CASSSAYEQYF; CDR3nt: TGTGCCAGCAGCTCAGCCTACGAGCAGTACTTC
v_gene: TRBV10-3; d_gene: .; j_gene: TRBJ2-7; abundance: .; CDR3aa: CAISGRTSTVSYEQYF; CDR3nt: TGTGCCATCAGTGGGCGAACCTCGACAGTCTCCTACGAGCAGTACTTC
v_gene: TRBV13; d_gene: TRBD2; j_gene: TRBJ2-2; abundance: once; CDR3aa: CASSSGLAGDNTGELFF; CDR3nt: TGTGCCAGCAGCTCGGGACTAGCGGGGGACAACACCGGGGAGCTGTTTTTT
v_gene: TRBV28; d_gene: .; j_gene: TRBJ1-2; abundance: .; CDR3aa: CASSSEGGYGYTF; CDR3nt: TGTGCCAGCAGTTCTGAGGGTGGCTATGGCTACACCTTC
v_gene: TRBV7-9; d_gene: .; j_gene: TRBJ2-7; abundance: .; CDR3aa: CASSPPQAASSYEQYF; CDR3nt: TGTGCCAGCAGCCCTCCTCAAGCGGCTAGCAGCTACGAGCAGTACTTC
v_gene: TRBV30; d_gene: TRBD1; j_gene: TRBJ1-2; abundance: once; CDR3aa: CAWSPGQRNYGYTF; CDR3nt: TGTGCCTGGAGTCCGGGACAGAGAAACTATGGCTACACCTTC
v_gene: TRBV19; d_gene: .; j_gene: TRBJ1-6; abundance: .; CDR3aa: CASSIDRQGPSPLHF; CDR3nt: TGTGCCAGTAGTATAGATCGCCAGGGGCCATCACCCCTCCACTTT
v_gene: TRBV28; d_gene: TRBD1; j_gene: TRBJ2-7; abundance: .; CDR3aa: CASSLTRDSTYEQYF; CDR3nt: TGTGCCAGCAGTTTAACCCGGGACAGTACCTACGAGCAGTACTTC
v_gene: TRBV30; d_gene: .; j_gene: TRBJ1-5; abundance: .; CDR3aa: CAWRSKSNQPQHF; CDR3nt: TGTGCCTGGAGAAGCAAAAGCAATCAGCCCCAGCATTTT
v_gene: TRBV28; d_gene: .; j_gene: TRBJ2-7; abundance: few; CDR3aa: CASSLSYGDRIYEQYF; CDR3nt: TGTGCCAGCAGTTTATCTTATGGAGACAGGATCTACGAGCAGTACTTC
v_gene: TRBV27; d_gene: TRBD2; j_gene: TRBJ2-1; abundance: .; CDR3aa: CASSITSGRYDEQFF; CDR3nt: TGTGCCAGCAGCATTACTAGCGGGAGGTACGATGAGCAGTTCTTC
v_gene: TRBV10-3; d_gene: TRBD2; j_gene: TRBJ2-2; abundance: .; CDR3aa: CAISEGAGAGELFF; CDR3nt: TGTGCCATCAGTGAGGGAGCGGGAGCCGGGGAGCTGTTTTTT
v_gene: TRBV4-1; d_gene: .; j_gene: TRBJ1-3; abundance: few; CDR3aa: CASSQEQGRAGNTIYF; CDR3nt: TGCGCCAGCAGCCAAGAACAGGGCAGGGCTGGAAACACCATATATTTT
v_gene: TRBV19; d_gene: TRBD1; j_gene: TRBJ1-2; abundance: .; CDR3aa: CASSIDRGQDYGYTF; CDR3nt: TGTGCCAGTAGTATAGATCGGGGACAGGACTATGGCTACACCTTC
v_gene: TRBV5-1; d_gene: TRBD2; j_gene: TRBJ2-7; abundance: once; CDR3aa: CASSRLAGRGPYEQYF; CDR3nt: TGCGCCAGCAGCCGACTAGCGGGAAGAGGGCCGTACGAGCAGTACTTC
v_gene: TRBV7-2; d_gene: .; j_gene: TRBJ1-5; abundance: .; CDR3aa: CASSLDRPNQPQHF; CDR3nt: TGTGCCAGCAGCTTAGACAGGCCGAATCAGCCCCAGCATTTT
v_gene: TRBV27; d_gene: .; j_gene: TRBJ1-4; abundance: .; CDR3aa: CASTRTAVTNEKLFF; CDR3nt: TGTGCCAGCACCCGAACCGCGGTAACTAATGAAAAACTGTTTTTT
v_gene: TRBV13; d_gene: TRBD2; j_gene: TRBJ2-7; abundance: .; CDR3aa: CASSFIPAGGEQYF; CDR3nt: TGTGCCAGCAGCTTCATACCAGCGGGAGGCGAGCAGTACTTC
v_gene: TRBV6-1; d_gene: .; j_gene: TRBJ1-5; abundance: .; CDR3aa: CASSEGGLSNQPQHF; CDR3nt: TGTGCCAGCAGTGAAGGCGGGCTTAGCAATCAGCCCCAGCATTTT
v_gene: TRBV7-3; d_gene: .; j_gene: TRBJ1-2; abundance: .; CDR3aa: CASSFEQDYGYTF; CDR3nt: TGTGCCAGCAGCTTCGAACAGGACTATGGCTACACCTTC
v_gene: TRBV28; d_gene: TRBD1; j_gene: TRBJ2-5; abundance: .; CDR3aa: CASRKPGQGMETQYF; CDR3nt: TGTGCCAGCAGAAAACCGGGACAGGGAATGGAGACCCAGTACTTC
v_gene: TRBV27; d_gene: .; j_gene: TRBJ1-1; abundance: .; CDR3aa: CASSLWGDVNTEAFF; CDR3nt: TGTGCCAGCAGTTTGTGGGGCGATGTGAACACTGAAGCTTTCTTT
v_gene: TRBV6-1; d_gene: .; j_gene: TRBJ1-5; abundance: .; CDR3aa: CASSGGWSNQPQHF; CDR3nt: TGTGCCAGCAGTGGAGGGTGGAGCAATCAGCCCCAGCATTTT
v_gene: TRBV5-1; d_gene: TRBD1; j_gene: TRBJ1-5; abundance: .; CDR3aa: CASSLGQGAWQPQHF; CDR3nt: TGCGCCAGCAGCTTGGGGCAGGGGGCATGGCAGCCCCAGCATTTT
v_gene: TRBV5-1; d_gene: .; j_gene: TRBJ1-2; abundance: few; CDR3aa: CASSLGQGMDGYTF; CDR3nt: TGCGCCAGCAGCTTGGGCCAGGGAATGGATGGCTACACCTTC
v_gene: TRBV9; d_gene: TRBD2; j_gene: TRBJ2-3; abundance: .; CDR3aa: CASSVERGGLGTQYF; CDR3nt: TGTGCCAGCAGCGTAGAGCGGGGGGGGCTCGGTACGCAGTATTTT
v_gene: TRBV11-2; d_gene: .; j_gene: TRBJ2-3; abundance: few; CDR3aa: CASSLVNQDTQYF; CDR3nt: TGTGCCAGCAGCTTAGTCAACCAGGATACGCAGTATTTT
v_gene: TRBV5-1; d_gene: TRBD1; j_gene: TRBJ1-1; abundance: .; CDR3aa: CASRRTRDRGLGNTEAFF; CDR3nt: TGCGCCAGCAGACGTACCCGGGACAGGGGGCTGGGGAACACTGAAGCTTTCTTT
v_gene: TRBV7-9; d_gene: TRBD1; j_gene: TRBJ1-6; abundance: few; CDR3aa: CASSLTGTGASPLHF; CDR3nt: TGTGCCAGCAGCTTGACCGGGACAGGGGCTTCACCCCTCCACTTT
v_gene: TRBV5-1; d_gene: TRBD1; j_gene: TRBJ1-1; abundance: .; CDR3aa: CASSFNPDRGMNTEAFF; CDR3nt: TGCGCCAGCAGCTTTAACCCGGACAGGGGAATGAACACTGAAGCTTTCTTT
v_gene: TRBV10-3; d_gene: TRBD1; j_gene: TRBJ2-7; abundance: .; CDR3aa: CAISESGIGWSGGSYEQYF; CDR3nt: TGTGCCATCAGTGAGTCGGGAATAGGTTGGTCAGGGGGTTCCTACGAGCAGTACTTC
v_gene: TRBV7-6; d_gene: .; j_gene: TRBJ1-2; abundance: .; CDR3aa: CASSSKTGGVLAINYGYTF; CDR3nt: TGTGCCAGCAGCTCCAAAACGGGGGGGGTCCTTGCCATTAACTATGGCTACACCTTC
v_gene: TRBV4-1; d_gene: .; j_gene: TRBJ1-6; abundance: few; CDR3aa: CASSPRGSKNNSPLHF; CDR3nt: TGCGCCAGCAGCCCCCGGGGAAGCAAGAATAATTCACCCCTCCACTTT
v_gene: TRBV28; d_gene: TRBD2; j_gene: TRBJ2-1; abundance: few; CDR3aa: CASSFSSGRAHGEQFF; CDR3nt: TGTGCCAGCAGTTTTTCCAGCGGGAGGGCCCATGGTGAGCAGTTCTTC
v_gene: TRBV7-9; d_gene: .; j_gene: TRBJ1-2; abundance: .; CDR3aa: CASSLSPTGRDGYTF; CDR3nt: TGTGCCAGCAGCTTGTCTCCAACAGGGAGGGATGGCTACACCTTC
v_gene: TRBV4-3; d_gene: .; j_gene: TRBJ2-2; abundance: few; CDR3aa: CASSQERRYTGELFF; CDR3nt: TGCGCCAGCAGCCAAGAAAGGAGGTACACCGGGGAGCTGTTTTTT
v_gene: TRBV7-7; d_gene: TRBD1; j_gene: TRBJ2-7; abundance: once; CDR3aa: CASSTTGGEQYF; CDR3nt: TGTGCTAGCAGCACCACAGGGGGTGAGCAGTACTTC
v_gene: TRBV9; d_gene: TRBD2; j_gene: TRBJ2-5; abundance: .; CDR3aa: CASSPRTSGRSETQYF; CDR3nt: TGTGCCAGCAGCCCGAGGACTAGCGGGAGATCTGAGACCCAGTACTTC
v_gene: TRBV5-1; d_gene: TRBD2; j_gene: TRBJ2-5; abundance: .; CDR3aa: CASSWGVGSGRAEETQYF; CDR3nt: TGCGCCAGCAGCTGGGGCGTGGGAAGCGGGAGGGCGGAAGAGACCCAGTACTTC